This record looks at one TCR beta chain sequence and its context. The source of the sample is a study of blood T cell repertoires in COVID-19. Study background: From the United States, Italy and Spain came samples of acute and convalescent COVID-19. From T cells, B-cell-depleted T cells, or PBMCs came the material, which was cDNA or gDNA.

In the original analysis: Quantification of nucleated cells was approximated via reference gene primer amplification. Some clones are missing from TCRdb's copy, which holds only in-frame ones; the method was immunoSEQ multiplex PCR. Clone size and V and J calls were adopted from that table, with D and trimming inferred from the DNA. The data contain some 180,000 clones, roughly 81% of them singletons. The CDR3 has 13 amino acids. V lost 11 bases, J lost 0 bases, and 14 bases lay in between. Germline assignment: CDR1 MDHEN and CDR2 SYDVKM. Enrollment of patients from Seattle took place during active infection, with longitudinal follow-up.

This TCR derives from a woman aged 40 to 55 with COVID-19, enrolled during active disease. Sequencing was done on a sample of peripheral blood. The chain uses TRBV28 and TRBJ2-7, with a weak D call TRBD1 (5 bases). The CDR3: CASCPGHSYEQYF. The CDR3, as DNA: TGTGCCTCGTGCCCAGGACACTCCTACGAGCAGTACTTC.